This TCR beta chain was found in a study of cytomegalovirus exposure and HLA in healthy donors listed by TCRdb under 2017. The study in broad terms: An earlier analysis of several hundred of the donors reported 250 to 300 Gb of sequence data and approximately 110 million unique TCR beta sequences from about 179 million T cells. Roughly 290 gigabases of sequencing data and around 80 million unique TCR sequences made up an early release that covered nearly 650 HLA-typed donors. The genetic ancestry cluster associated with self-reported Caucasian donors included about 81% of the roughly 400 genotyped donors. The study aimed to test whether cataloging public T cell receptors could reveal signatures of past pathogen exposure. Using immunosequencing, the study profiled T cell repertoires from fewer than 700 subjects and related those repertoires to cytomegalovirus serostatus. Along with the roughly 670-subject first cohort, a separate validation cohort of about 110 different subjects was used. To predict cytomegalovirus infection status, the study combined high-throughput TCR immunosequencing, statistical association of individual TCRs with disease status, and machine learning. A later analysis re-examined previously published TCR beta repertoires from about 670 donors and added high-resolution HLA genotyping to investigate patterns of TCR occurrence. Rather than drawing on any new phenotypic data, the later analysis identified candidate immune exposures from TCR beta sequences and the way those sequences occurred across donors. An earlier analysis of 500 to 650 of the donors applied high-throughput TCR beta sequencing to assess whether each TCR beta V gene segment acted as functional or pseudogenic. Donor age, sex, ethnicity and CMV serostatus were compiled alongside the repertoire data. A later genetic analysis used genome-wide SNP genotypes for about 55% of the 666 donors, treating that subset as a discovery cohort. Every repertoire in the discovery cohort had been generated on one and the same sequencing platform. HLA typing covered class I and class II loci at four-digit resolution. Typing coverage varied by locus: about 620-640 donors for A, B, C, DRB1 and DQB1; roughly 520 for DQA1; about 570 for DPA1; roughly 450 for DPB1. Four or five DR-DQ haplotypes were handled as single units for association and clustering because linkage in the cohort was strong. Among some 410 genotyped donors of the cohort, an average of about 240,000 unique TCR beta nucleotide sequences were sequenced per donor, roughly 18% of them non-productive. Broader findings and caveats from the paper: According to a later analysis, TCR association rates differed among HLA loci, with DRB1 alleles showing the most associated TCRs and HLA-C alleles showing the fewest. In a later genetic analysis, a missense DCLRE1C variant was associated with V-gene and J-gene trimming of TCR beta chains, and the association was replicated in an independent cohort. HLA typing was unavailable for some donors at each locus, so association tests used only the typed subset. In a later analysis, several top co-occurrence clusters were reported to appear linked to parvovirus B19, influenza, CMV and Epstein-Barr virus. The 87-base-pair reads could not distinguish some IMGT-functional V segments, including TRBV6-2 and TRBV6-3, so those segments were excluded. Because counts were too low, about 18 rarely observed V segments, including chromosome 9 orphons, were excluded from the earlier analysis of some 540 of the donors. A total of around 150 TCR beta chains were listed by the study as associated with cytomegalovirus. Presence/absence analyses assumed roughly uniform sequencing depth across donors, an assumption that may not hold. Only TCR beta chains were sequenced in this cohort, and the absence of alpha or paired-chain data limited detectable features. Most TCR sequences were seen in very few donors, while some public TCRs were found in many individuals. In an earlier analysis of several hundred of the donors, most TCR beta V segments were observed in productive rearrangements about 90% or about 30% of the time, broadly matching IMGT annotations. Linkage disequilibrium might explain the correlated functional status among segregating V segments, but an unknown experimental factor could not be excluded. A further reported finding was that TCR beta sequences accurately predicted the HLA-A and HLA-B alleles for most subjects in the first cohort. Specific HLA alleles were associated with over 15,000 TCR beta sequences at a false discovery rate of 0.05 in a later analysis. According to the authors, the approach could potentially be generalized to other disease states and immunological phenotypes. The classifier was reported to diagnose cytomegalovirus status with high specificity and sensitivity in both the original and validation cohorts. A later analysis found that HLA-associated TCR beta chains were more clonally expanded and had lower generation probabilities than equally common non-associated chains. Assigning TCR associations to individual alleles was difficult when HLA alleles, especially DR and DQ, strongly co-occurred. According to a later analysis, most CMV-associated TCR beta chains appeared to be HLA-restricted, and the HLA associations seemed to be driven largely by CMV exposure. In vitro tests confirmed that a few of the cytomegalovirus-associated TCR beta chains recognize cytomegalovirus antigens. A cluster of highly shared sequence variants was judged likely to represent a technical artifact of the sequencing pipeline. For the cohort, immune exposure information was limited to CMV serostatus. In a later genetic analysis, fewer N-insertions in productive TCRs were reported among donors in an Asian-associated ancestry cluster than the roughly 710-donor mean.

Receptor libraries were prepared by the immunoSEQ multiplex PCR assay. For the multiplex PCR, a mixture combining 60 forward primers for TCR Vbeta segments and 13 reverse primers for TCR Jbeta segments was used. The CDR3 region of rearranged TCR beta genes was amplified from genomic DNA by a multiplex PCR assay. On the Illumina HiSeq System, the amplified TCR beta libraries were sequenced as 87-base-pair reads. The paper's data handling went like this. Across the 500 to 850 repertoires, a later analysis counted approximately 75 million unique TCR beta chains, approximately 10 million of which were shared by at least two donors. Raw reads were error-corrected and collapsed into unique sequences by a nearest-neighbor algorithm in which closely related sequences were merged to remove PCR and sequencing errors. V, D and J gene segments were assigned by aligning CDR3 sequences to IMGT reference sequences. For a sequence to be retained, a match of at least six nucleotides was required to both a V gene segment and a J gene segment. Rearrangements were called productive when the CDR3 lacked stop codons and stayed in frame with V and J; all others were non-productive. Following IMGT convention, CDR3 was defined as the stretch from the second conserved V-encoded cysteine up to the conserved J-encoded phenylalanine. Sequences without an unambiguous match to a single V gene segment were excluded from the earlier analysis of 450 to 650 of the donors. An earlier analysis of 587 of the donors called V segments functional above 56.7% productive rearrangements and segregating when the between-donor standard deviation exceeded 5%. A statistical classification framework was built for diagnosing cytomegalovirus status from the catalog of TCR beta chain sequences. V and J gene assignment, in a later analysis, came from comparing TCR nucleotide sequences with IMGT/GENE-DB human TR gene sequences. Using the TCRdist pipeline, a later analysis assigned CDR3 sequences along with most-parsimonious VDJ recombination scenarios. In a later analysis, every TCR beta chain was defined by the combination of its CDR3 amino acid sequence and its V-gene family, and reads without a unique V-gene family were dropped. A later analysis removed roughly 590 highly shared, low-generation-probability nucleotide sequences to deal with suspected cross-contamination and a sequencing artifact. A later analysis calculated a clonal expansion index for each public chain from normalized within-repertoire ranks of inferred template counts. A later analysis computed generation probabilities with a VDJ recombination model fitted to out-of-frame rearrangements, and checked the results against IGoR. Hypergeometric tests were used in a later analysis to score TCR-TCR, TCR-HLA and TCR-CMV co-occurrence, with a repertoire-size bias correction applied to the TCR pairs. To estimate false discovery rates, a later analysis permuted the HLA or CMV assignments 20 times. In a later analysis, co-occurring TCRs were grouped using DBSCAN, with TCRdist sequence similarity added in when clustering inside HLA-allele-positive subsets. For co-occurrence clustering, repertoires with fewer than 30,000 or more than 120,000 public chains were excluded, along with a handful of repertoires with anomalous nucleotide sharing. Entries here come from immuneACCESS through TCRdb and include only in-frame sequences with V and J called. Some clones fail to appear in such tables; in the studies checked, an unresolved V gene covers under half of the shortfall, and the cause of the remainder is unknown. V, J and clone size derive from that table, while D and trimming were established from the DNA sequence. Recorded for this sample are 150,000 to 200,000 clones; roughly 70% of them occurred a single time. 1.5% to 2% of the sample lies in the top ten.

In total, more than 500 healthy bone marrow donors made up the cohort. Cohort members were all nominally healthy when sampled, although unrecorded immune exposures were likely present. The donor was CMV seronegative and was included in the group of under 450 seronegative cohort members. Each donor provided a peripheral blood sample, and peripheral blood mononuclear cells were used for TCR beta sequencing. The Qiagen DNeasy Blood Extraction Kit was used to extract genomic DNA from the blood cell samples. The CDR3, cysteine through phenylalanine, is 14 amino acids long. The read is trimmed to its CDR3 DNA, 42 bases read in frame from base 1. Trimming removed 4 bases from V and 6 bases from J; the gene matches leave 3 bases unexplained. Per the germline V gene (reference sequence), LNHDA is the CDR1 and SQIVND is the CDR2. Turning to this clone: Its antigen remains undetermined. No base quality values were provided; no much bigger clone lies one nucleotide off.

The rearranged chain carries TRBV19 and TRBJ2-3; TRBD2 aligns with 11 central bases. The material sequenced was PBMCs. The source of this sequence is a woman aged 25 to 39 in good health and CMV-seronegative. The CDR3 protein: CASSKLAGADTQYF. The DNA is as follows: TGTGCCAGTAGTAAACTAGCGGGAGCTGATACGCAGTATTTT.